This T cell receptor (beta chain) derives from a study of control samples from healthy donors and cancer patients. The germline V gene encodes CDR1 MNHEY and CDR2 SVGAGI. The CDR3 consists of 14 residues. Germline trimming cut 6 bases from V and 4 bases from J; bases unmatched to any gene: 8. TCRdb's copy holds only in-frame clones and misses some; the assay was immunoSEQ multiplex PCR. The repertoire consists of 85,000 to 90,000 clones, with roughly nine tenths occurring once and the leading ten covering 20% to 25%. The sequence was collected from a man aged 30 to 39 in good health. Sequencing was carried out using blood. The chain has TRBV6-5 and TRBJ1-1; 7 bases are shared with TRBD1. The CDR3 is CASSPDRATTEAFF. For the CDR3, the DNA is TGTGCCAGCAGCCCCGACAGGGCGACCACTGAAGCTTTCTTT.